This T cell receptor beta chain appears in the sequencing data of a study of cytomegalovirus exposure and HLA in healthy donors. Study-wide findings and caveats: A later analysis showed TCR association rates differing by HLA locus, peaking at DRB1 and lowest at HLA-C. A missense variant in DCLRE1C was later tied to TCR beta V- and J-gene trimming. The study put 150 to 200 TCR beta chains on its list as cytomegalovirus-associated. Later analysis reportedly placed an Asian-associated ancestry cluster below the roughly 700-donor mean in N-insertions.

The PCR ran on 60 Vbeta and 13 Jbeta primers. Repertoires were generated with immunoSEQ multiplex PCR, while TCRdb's copy carries only in-frame clones and drops some. The data contain 190,000 or so clones, less than 85% of them singletons. A word on this clone: The antigen is undetermined.

The length of the CDR3 is 18 residues. Trimming at V came to 1 base and at J to 0 bases, leaving 6 bases not matched to a gene. Germline lookup yields CDR1 LGHNA and CDR2 YNFKEQ. The TCR originated in a boy younger than 18 in good health and CMV-seronegative. This chain joins TRBV4-2 and TRBJ2-6; TRBD1 matches 7 bases. Input material: PBMCs. CDR3 nucleotides: TGTGCCAGCAGCCAAGCCGGGACAGAGAGCTCTGGGGCCAACGTCCTGACTTTC. Translating it yields CASSQAGTESSGANVLTF.